A selection of T cell receptor beta chains follows, all from one sample in a study of T-cell reconstitution after alpha-beta-depleted transplantation in children. TCRdb ran MiXCR on the PCR reads and lists one entry per CDR3 protein. This table holds about 540,000 distinct CDR3 sequences, around 18% found once. Sequencing used PBMCs from the stem cell graft donor, obtained from the stem cell graft. The receptors were gathered from a human donor who donated a stem cell graft to a child with acute lymphoblastic leukemia. CDR3s include the opening cysteine and the closing phenylalanine or tryptophan. Each record gives: clone size, V gene, J gene, D gene, CDR3 DNA, CDR3 protein. The D gene is left open where the match is weak. Clone size is not always given. Where it is, it says once, few, many or a class for expanded clones.

size: few
V: TRBV3-1
J: TRBJ2-7
D: .
DNA: TGTGCCAGCAGCCAAACTGGGGGCTGGGGGTACGAGCAGTACTTC
CDR3: CASSQTGGWGYEQYF

size: few
V: TRBV13
J: TRBJ2-1
D: .
DNA: TGTGCCAGCAGCCCTGCTAGCGTCAATGAGCAGTTCTTC
CDR3: CASSPASVNEQFF

size: .
V: TRBV7-2
J: TRBJ1-6
D: .
DNA: TGTGCCAGCAGCCCAGCCAGCGGGTCACCCCTCCACTTT
CDR3: CASSPASGSPLHF

size: few
V: TRBV18
J: TRBJ2-3
D: TRBD2
DNA: TGTGCCAGCTCACCCCTAGCGGGAGACTCAGATACGCAGTATTTT
CDR3: CASSPLAGDSDTQYF

size: few
V: TRBV9
J: TRBJ2-7
D: TRBD2
DNA: TGTGCCAGCAGCGCCGGGACTAGCGGGGTCTACGAGCAGTACTTC
CDR3: CASSAGTSGVYEQYF

size: few
V: TRBV20-1
J: TRBJ2-2
D: .
DNA: TGCAGTGCTAGAGATCCCGGTTTAAGGACACCGAACACCGGGGAGCTGTTTTTT
CDR3: CSARDPGLRTPNTGELFF

size: few
V: TRBV2
J: TRBJ2-7
D: TRBD2
DNA: TGTGCCAGCAGTGCAACACTTCTAGCGGGAGCTCTCGAGCAGTACTTC
CDR3: CASSATLLAGALEQYF

size: .
V: TRBV10-3
J: TRBJ2-3
D: TRBD2
DNA: TGTGCCATCAGCGGACTAGCGGGAGGTGCCGGGATCACAGATACGCAGTATTTT
CDR3: CAISGLAGGAGITDTQYF

size: .
V: TRBV7-9
J: TRBJ1-2
D: TRBD1
DNA: TGTGCCAGCCGCCCACAGGGGTCTAACTATGGCTACACCTTC
CDR3: CASRPQGSNYGYTF

size: few
V: TRBV2
J: TRBJ1-5
D: .
DNA: TGTGCCAGCAGTGTTGGGCTCATCAATCAGCCCCAGCATTTT
CDR3: CASSVGLINQPQHF

size: few
V: TRBV7-8
J: TRBJ2-1
D: TRBD1
DNA: TGTGCCAGCAGCCTACCGACAGGGAATGAGCAGTTCTTC
CDR3: CASSLPTGNEQFF

size: .
V: TRBV12-3/TRBV12-4
J: TRBJ2-1
D: .
DNA: TGTGCCAGCAGTCCCTCCGGGGAAGATATGGGGCAGTTCTTC
CDR3: CASSPSGEDMGQFF

size: .
V: TRBV4-1
J: TRBJ1-5
D: .
DNA: TGCGCCAGCAGCCAAGTGGGGGCTGGGCAGCCCCAGCATTTT
CDR3: CASSQVGAGQPQHF

size: .
V: TRBV7-8
J: TRBJ2-5
D: TRBD1
DNA: TGTGCCAGCAGCCCGGGACAGTCAGACCAAGAGACCCAGTACTTC
CDR3: CASSPGQSDQETQYF

size: many
V: TRBV5-1
J: TRBJ2-3
D: .
DNA: TGCGCCAGCAGCCAAGTTGTCGCCTTTGTCACAGATACGCAGTATTTT
CDR3: CASSQVVAFVTDTQYF

size: .
V: TRBV20-1
J: TRBJ2-3
D: .
DNA: TGCAGTGCTAGAGATCCGAGACACACAGATACGCAGTATTTT
CDR3: CSARDPRHTDTQYF

size: .
V: TRBV2
J: TRBJ2-2
D: TRBD2
DNA: TGTGCCAGCAGGAGGGGGACTAGCGGTCCCACCGGGGAGCTGTTTTTT
CDR3: CASRRGTSGPTGELFF

size: .
V: TRBV7-2
J: TRBJ2-1
D: .
DNA: TGTGCCAGCAGCCCCGACTACGTCTCCTACAATGAGCAGTTCTTC
CDR3: CASSPDYVSYNEQFF

size: few
V: TRBV12-3/TRBV12-4
J: TRBJ1-6
D: TRBD1
DNA: TGTGCCAGCAGCTCACAGGGGGCTACGAATTCACCCCTCCACTTT
CDR3: CASSSQGATNSPLHF

size: .
V: TRBV5-6
J: TRBJ2-1
D: .
DNA: TGTGCCAGCAGCCATCCCTCCTACAATGAGCAGTTCTTC
CDR3: CASSHPSYNEQFF

size: few
V: TRBV7-9
J: TRBJ2-3
D: TRBD2
DNA: TGTGCCAGCAGCGAACTAGCGGGAGGCGCAGATACGCAGTATTTT
CDR3: CASSELAGGADTQYF

size: few
V: TRBV4-1
J: TRBJ2-5
D: TRBD1
DNA: TGCGCCAGCAGCCGGGACAGGGTAGGGGAGACCCAGTACTTC
CDR3: CASSRDRVGETQYF

size: .
V: TRBV27
J: TRBJ1-3
D: .
DNA: TGTGCCACCGCGGACTCTGGAAACACCATATATTTT
CDR3: CATADSGNTIYF

size: few
V: TRBV13
J: TRBJ2-1
D: .
DNA: TGTGCCAGCAGCTTAGTGGGGTTGGCGGCCGGGTGGAATGAGCAGTTCTTC
CDR3: CASSLVGLAAGWNEQFF

size: few
V: TRBV5-1
J: TRBJ1-1
D: .
DNA: TGCGCCAGCAGCTTTCAGGGCCTGGGCGGGTTGAACACTGAAGCTTTCTTT
CDR3: CASSFQGLGGLNTEAFF

size: .
V: TRBV2
J: TRBJ2-7
D: TRBD1
DNA: TGTGCCAGCAGTGACCCGACAGGGGCGAAACCCTACGAGCAGTACTTC
CDR3: CASSDPTGAKPYEQYF

size: .
V: TRBV12-3/TRBV12-4
J: TRBJ2-1
D: TRBD2
DNA: TGTGCCAGCAGTTTTGGGGTAGCGGGCGGTGAGCAGTTCTTC
CDR3: CASSFGVAGGEQFF

size: .
V: TRBV20-1
J: TRBJ2-5
D: TRBD2
DNA: TGCAGTGCTAGAGATGTGGCGGGAGGGGGAGAGACCCAGTACTTC
CDR3: CSARDVAGGGETQYF

size: few
V: TRBV24-1
J: TRBJ2-1
D: .
DNA: TGTGCCACCAGTGATTTACGGGGGACCTACAATGAGCAGTTCTTC
CDR3: CATSDLRGTYNEQFF

size: .
V: TRBV4-1
J: TRBJ2-7
D: TRBD1
DNA: TGCGCCAGCAGCCAAGATGGGACAGGGATGGACGAGCAGTACTTC
CDR3: CASSQDGTGMDEQYF

size: .
V: TRBV7-9
J: TRBJ2-3
D: TRBD2
DNA: TGTGCCAGCAGCCCACGGGGCGGGAGGGCCGCAGATACGCAGTATTTT
CDR3: CASSPRGGRAADTQYF

size: .
V: TRBV20-1
J: TRBJ1-1
D: .
DNA: TGCAGTGCTAGGCTAAGGGCCCGTAACACTGAAGCTTTCTTT
CDR3: CSARLRARNTEAFF

size: .
V: TRBV20-1
J: TRBJ2-1
D: TRBD1
DNA: TGCAGTGCTAGAGTTCGTGGACAGGGGGACTACTACATGAGTGAGCAGTTCTTC
CDR3: CSARVRGQGDYYMSEQFF

size: few
V: TRBV9
J: TRBJ1-3
D: .
DNA: TGTGCCAGCAGCGAAGGGGGGACGGAAATATATTTT
CDR3: CASSEGGTEIYF

size: .
V: TRBV27
J: TRBJ2-7
D: TRBD2
DNA: TGTGCCAGCAGTTTTGACCCTCCCAGCGGGAGTGCCTACGAGCAGTACTTC
CDR3: CASSFDPPSGSAYEQYF

size: once
V: TRBV7-9
J: TRBJ2-1
D: TRBD2
DNA: TGTGCCAGCAGCTTAGGCGGACTAGTTCTCAATGAGCAGTTCTTC
CDR3: CASSLGGLVLNEQFF

size: .
V: TRBV29-1
J: TRBJ2-5
D: TRBD1
DNA: TGCAGCGTTGAAGTCCAGGGGGCAGAGACCCAGTACTTC
CDR3: CSVEVQGAETQYF

size: .
V: TRBV5-1
J: TRBJ2-7
D: .
DNA: TGCGCCAGCAGCTTGGGACGTGGCGGGCGAACCTACGAGCAGTACTTC
CDR3: CASSLGRGGRTYEQYF

size: .
V: TRBV5-1
J: TRBJ1-2
D: .
DNA: TGCGCCAGCAGCCTTTGGGACGCCGACGGGTATGGCTACACCTTC
CDR3: CASSLWDADGYGYTF

size: .
V: TRBV4-1
J: TRBJ2-1
D: TRBD2
DNA: TGCGCCGGTGGGGTGGGAGGGCCGAATGAGCAGTTCTTC
CDR3: CAGGVGGPNEQFF

size: many
V: TRBV20-1
J: TRBJ2-2
D: TRBD2
DNA: TGCAGTGCTAGACTGCGGGAGGCCGGGGAGCTGTTTTTT
CDR3: CSARLREAGELFF

size: .
V: TRBV9
J: TRBJ1-5
D: .
DNA: TGTGCCAGCAGCGTAGAGGGAAATAGCAATCAGCCCCAGCATTTT
CDR3: CASSVEGNSNQPQHF

size: many
V: TRBV5-1
J: TRBJ2-7
D: .
DNA: TGCGCCAGCAGCCCCTTTGGCGGGTCCTACGAGCAGTACTTC
CDR3: CASSPFGGSYEQYF

size: few
V: TRBV15
J: TRBJ2-3
D: .
DNA: TGTGCCACCAGCAGAGGGGGACCCCTTTCCACAGATACGCAGTATTTT
CDR3: CATSRGGPLSTDTQYF

size: .
V: TRBV10-1
J: TRBJ2-7
D: TRBD2
DNA: TGCGCCAGCAGTGAAGGAGCGGGAGGGCCCTACGAGCAGTACTTC
CDR3: CASSEGAGGPYEQYF